The present TCR beta chain was sequenced within a study of somatic mutations in cytotoxic T cells in rheumatoid arthritis (dated by TCRdb to the late 2010s). Concerning the study at large: Sorted V beta1+ cells also underwent TCRB sequencing, and some V beta antibody-stained T-cell populations were flow-sorted at nearly 100% purity on a FACSAria II or Sony SH800. To characterize clonality, the study used TCRB deep sequencing while asking whether somatic mutations are carried by expanded CD8+ T-cell clones in newly diagnosed, untreated rheumatoid arthritis. TCRB deep sequencing covered 65 patients with rheumatoid arthritis along with 20 to 25 healthy controls. Patient and control groups had essentially identical median ages.

The trim is 5 bases for V and 3 bases for J, with a gap of 5 bases between the germline ends. Inclusive of the bounding cysteine and phenylalanine, the CDR3 is 11 residues long. Left in the record is the CDR3 DNA by itself, 33 bases read in frame from the first base. CDR1 and CDR2 are drawn from the germline V gene: SGHVS, FNYEAQ. Sequencing of TCRB CDR3 was done on genomic DNA with the immunoSEQ assay. The study's own analysis went as follows. Nothing other than productive TCRB rearrangements was included in the analyses. Defining a clone by its unique TCRB CDR3 sequence, the study calculated clonality as a productive clonality index derived from Shannon entropy. To calculate repertoire overlap between two samples, the template counts of each clone were considered relative to each sample's total templates. V-gene usage from TCRB sequencing and V-gene usage measured by flow cytometry were correlated (Spearman r of 0.6 to 0.7). TCRdb took this table from immuneACCESS and kept in-frame rearrangements with V and J called. Such tables lack part of the clones; where checked against another copy, unresolved V genes explain under half of the gap, and the rest is unexplained. Clone size and the V and J calls come from that table; the DNA yielded D and trimming. Present in this sample are some 8,700 clones, over 70% of which were seen just once. Together, the top ten hold under 40% of the sample.

Beyond this particular receptor, the publication reports: The slight TRBV07 underrepresentation in patients was not adjusted for multiple comparisons. In about an eighth of the roughly 60 patients, more than 20% of CD8+ cells belonged to the largest CD8+ clone, while several identical CD8+ TCRB sequences were shared between blood and synovial fluid. Viral specificity could not be ruled out by absence from virus-specific databases, and the antigen targets of the expanded CD8+ clones remained unknown. CD8+ clonality increased with age in patients (Spearman r ≈ 0.5) but not in healthy controls. Rheumatoid arthritis patients and age-matched healthy controls did not significantly differ in CD8+ T-cell clonality.

Regarding this clone: No cognate antigen has been identified for it. No clone much larger than this one lies a single base away; base qualities are absent.

With a median age of approximately 60 years (range about 21-70) and approximately 50% female, the healthy controls consisted of fewer than 25 blood donors whose buffy coats were used. Flow cytometry confirmed the purity of CD4+ and CD8+ cells that had been isolated by positive magnetic bead selection on an AutoMACS. Isolation of peripheral blood mononuclear cells was done through Ficoll-Paque PLUS density gradient separation. Using Nucleospin Tissue or Tissue XS kits, DNA was extracted from CD4-enriched, CD8-enriched or PBMC samples, with quantification by a Qubit 2.0 fluorometer. This receptor was taken from a woman in her forties or fifties in good health. The sequencing input was CD8+ T cells sorted from blood. Rearrangement joined TRBV7-6 to TRBJ2-7; the D gene identity is not certain. The sequenced DNA: TGTGCCAGCAGCCCCGGCTACGAGCAGTACTTC. It specifies CASSPGYEQYF.